This TCR beta chain was retrieved from a study of blood T cell repertoires in COVID-19. Study as a whole: From the United States, Italy and Spain came samples of acute and convalescent COVID-19. Sample material is recorded as cDNA or gDNA derived from T cells, B-cell-depleted T cells, or PBMCs.

This CDR3 spans 17 amino acids. Authors' processing steps: Reference gene primer amplification yielded estimated nucleated cell counts. Profiled with immunoSEQ multiplex PCR; TCRdb holds only in-frame clones, not every one. V and J calls and clone size are copied from that table; D and trimming were computed from the DNA. The sample holds some 150,000 clones, around 87% seen once. This chain connects TRBV21-1 to TRBJ1-2. TRBV21-1 is a known pseudogene. This sequence originates from a woman older than 75 in a cohort sampled during active or convalescent COVID-19. The source material was peripheral blood. Here the CDR3 reads CASSPRGEREAGYGYTF. The CDR3, as DNA: TGTGCCAGCAGCCCCCGGGGGGAAAGGGAGGCGGGCTATGGCTACACCTTC.